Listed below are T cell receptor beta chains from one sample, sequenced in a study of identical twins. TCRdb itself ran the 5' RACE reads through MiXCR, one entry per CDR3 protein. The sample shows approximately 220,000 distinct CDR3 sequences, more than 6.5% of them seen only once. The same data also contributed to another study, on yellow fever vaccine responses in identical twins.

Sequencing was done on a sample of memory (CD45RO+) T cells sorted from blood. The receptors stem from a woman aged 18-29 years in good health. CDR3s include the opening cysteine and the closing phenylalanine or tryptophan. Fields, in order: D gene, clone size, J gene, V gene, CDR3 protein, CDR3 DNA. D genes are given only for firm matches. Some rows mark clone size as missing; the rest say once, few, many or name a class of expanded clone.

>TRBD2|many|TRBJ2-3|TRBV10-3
CATLAGGSTDTQYF
TGTGCCACTCTAGCGGGAGGATCCACAGATACGCAGTATTTT
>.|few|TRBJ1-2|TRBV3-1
CASSQGGSPGYGYTF
TGTGCCAGCAGCCAAGGGGGATCCCCTGGCTATGGCTACACCTTC
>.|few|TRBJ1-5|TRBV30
CAWSRDSNQPQHF
TGTGCCTGGAGTCGGGACAGCAATCAGCCCCAGCATTTT
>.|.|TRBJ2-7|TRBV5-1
CASSSPTQGRRNEQYF
TGCGCCAGCAGCTCGCCCACTCAGGGGCGCCGGAACGAGCAGTACTTC
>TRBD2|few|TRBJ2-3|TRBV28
CASSLGSGSHRYADTQYF
TGTGCCAGCAGTTTGGGTAGCGGGAGTCACAGATACGCAGATACGCAGTATTTT
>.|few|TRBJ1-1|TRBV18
CASSPLFEGNTEAFF
TGTGCCAGCTCACCACTTTTTGAGGGGAACACTGAAGCTTTCTTT
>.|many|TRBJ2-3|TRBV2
CASSDRAGAKQDTQYF
TGTGCCAGCAGTGATCGGGCGGGGGCGAAACAAGATACGCAGTATTTT
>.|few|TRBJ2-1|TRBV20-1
CSARSGGGVHEQFF
TGCAGTGCTAGATCGGGGGGCGGAGTACATGAGCAGTTCTTC
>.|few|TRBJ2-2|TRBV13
CASSSIPVGTGELFF
TGTGCCAGCAGCTCCATCCCTGTGGGAACCGGGGAGCTGTTTTTT
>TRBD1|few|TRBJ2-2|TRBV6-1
CASRPGQGAHGELFF
TGTGCCAGCAGACCGGGACAGGGGGCCCACGGGGAGCTGTTTTTT
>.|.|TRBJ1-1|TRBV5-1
CASSATGSRGTEAFF
TGCGCCAGCAGCGCGACAGGTAGTCGAGGCACTGAAGCTTTCTTT
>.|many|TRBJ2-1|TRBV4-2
CASSQDGQRSDEQFF
TGTGCCAGCAGCCAAGATGGCCAGCGGTCGGATGAGCAGTTCTTC
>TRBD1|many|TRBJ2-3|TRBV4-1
CASSQDDRDADTQYF
TGCGCCAGCAGCCAAGACGACAGGGACGCAGATACGCAGTATTTT
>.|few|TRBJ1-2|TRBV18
CASSHRTSSDYGYTF
TGTGCCAGCTCACATAGGACAAGCTCCGACTATGGCTACACCTTC
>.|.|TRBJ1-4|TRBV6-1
CASSHGGAENEKLFF
TGTGCCAGCAGCCACGGGGGGGCCGAGAATGAAAAACTGTTTTTT
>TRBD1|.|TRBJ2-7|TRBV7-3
CASSFTGTGSYEQYF
TGTGCCAGCAGCTTCACCGGGACAGGGAGCTACGAGCAGTACTTC
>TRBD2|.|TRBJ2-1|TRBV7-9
CASSPYLAGGSNEQFF
TGTGCCAGCAGCCCCTACTTAGCGGGAGGTAGTAATGAGCAGTTCTTC
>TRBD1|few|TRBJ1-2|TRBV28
CASGIINTGQRGGYTF
TGTGCCAGCGGAATCATAAATACGGGACAGCGAGGAGGCTACACCTTC
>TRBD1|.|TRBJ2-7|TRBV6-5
CVPGQGYEQYF
TGTGTCCCGGGACAGGGCTACGAGCAGTACTTC
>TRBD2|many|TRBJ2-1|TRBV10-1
CASSRSGKSGNEQFF
TGCGCCAGCAGTCGGAGCGGGAAATCTGGCAATGAGCAGTTCTTC
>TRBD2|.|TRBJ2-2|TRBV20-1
CSARDPGRAGGPGELFF
TGCAGTGCTAGAGATCCGGGTCGCGCGGGAGGGCCCGGGGAGCTGTTTTTT
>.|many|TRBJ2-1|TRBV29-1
CSVVGQSYNEQFF
TGCAGCGTTGTAGGCCAGTCCTACAATGAGCAGTTCTTC
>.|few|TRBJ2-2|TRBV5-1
CASRLTAIGELFF
TGCGCCAGCCGATTGACAGCAATCGGGGAGCTGTTTTTT
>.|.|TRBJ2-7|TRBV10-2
CASSAALPSYEQYF
TGCGCCAGCAGTGCGGCACTACCGTCCTACGAGCAGTACTTC
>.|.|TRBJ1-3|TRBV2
CASKGPGNTIYF
TGTGCCAGCAAAGGCCCTGGAAACACCATATATTTT
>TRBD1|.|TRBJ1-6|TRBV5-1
CASSMTGLYNSPLHF
TGCGCCAGCAGCATGACAGGGCTCTATAATTCACCCCTCCACTTT
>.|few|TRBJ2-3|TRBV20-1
CSARVVVAGSTDTQYF
TGCAGTGCTAGAGTCGTGGTGGCGGGAAGCACAGATACGCAGTATTTT
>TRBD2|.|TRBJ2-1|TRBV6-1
CASTAGEGYNEQFF
TGTGCCAGCACCGCGGGGGAAGGGTACAATGAGCAGTTCTTC
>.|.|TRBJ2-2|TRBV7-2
CASSNDFSGELFF
TGTGCCAGCAGTAATGACTTTTCGGGGGAGCTGTTTTTT
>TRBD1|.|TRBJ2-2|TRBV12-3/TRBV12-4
CASRPQGVFTGELFF
TGTGCCAGCAGGCCCCAGGGGGTGTTCACCGGGGAGCTGTTTTTT
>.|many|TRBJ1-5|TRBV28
CASSLERGQPQHF
TGTGCCAGCAGTTTGGAGCGGGGTCAGCCCCAGCATTTT
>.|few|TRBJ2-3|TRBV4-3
CASSQASGHSTDTQYF
TGCGCCAGCAGCCAAGCATCGGGACATAGCACAGATACGCAGTATTTT
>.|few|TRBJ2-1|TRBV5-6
CASSFDTYNEQFF
TGTGCCAGCAGCTTCGACACTTACAATGAGCAGTTCTTC
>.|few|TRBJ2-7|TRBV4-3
CASSPTPAGSPYEQYF
TGCGCCAGCAGCCCCACCCCGGCAGGATCCCCCTACGAGCAGTACTTC
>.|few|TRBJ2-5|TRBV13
CASSHPGVETQYF
TGTGCCAGCAGCCATCCAGGGGTAGAGACCCAGTACTTC
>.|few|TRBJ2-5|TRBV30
CAWTMRETQYF
TGTGCCTGGACCATGAGGGAGACCCAGTACTTC
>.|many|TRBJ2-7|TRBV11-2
CASSSGTFTYEQYF
TGTGCCAGCAGCTCCGGGACTTTTACCTACGAGCAGTACTTC
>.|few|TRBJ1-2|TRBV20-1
CSASPGQNYGYTF
TGCAGTGCTTCTCCCGGACAGAACTATGGCTACACCTTC
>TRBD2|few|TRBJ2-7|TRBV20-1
CSANPGTSGVATKQYF
TGCAGTGCTAATCCTGGGACTAGCGGGGTAGCTACGAAACAGTACTTC
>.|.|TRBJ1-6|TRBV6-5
CASSLKGFPMSPLHF
TGTGCCAGCAGTTTAAAAGGGTTCCCAATGTCACCCCTCCACTTT
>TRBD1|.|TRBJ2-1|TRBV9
CASSPTGDVNEQFF
TGTGCCAGCAGCCCCACAGGGGATGTGAATGAGCAGTTCTTC
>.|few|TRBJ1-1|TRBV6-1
CASSLPGPNTEAFF
TGTGCCAGCAGTCTTCCGGGCCCGAACACTGAAGCTTTCTTT